A single sample gave rise to the 14 T cell receptor beta chains below, sequenced in a study of read filtering for tumor transcriptome and immune sequencing. Molecular barcoded adaptors covering alpha/delta and beta/gamma chains were used on 400 ng RNA. TCRdb used MiXCR to reprocess the reads, holding one entry per CDR3 protein. The repertoire holds 85,000 to 100,000 distinct CDR3 sequences, with roughly a fifth as singletons. Sequenced: a population of CD138-negative cells sorted from bone marrow. These TCRs come from a donor at least 40 years old with multiple myeloma.

V usage is TRBV28 and J usage is TRBJ2-2; no firm D call. Germline V gives CDR1 MDHEN, CDR2 SYDVKM. Trimming removed 6 bases at V and 2 bases at J, with 13 bases between. The CDR3 totals 15 residues. The CDR3 here is CASRGGDTNTGELFF. The CDR3 region has the DNA TGTGCCAGCAGGGGCGGAGACACTAACACCGGGGAGCTGTTTTTT. Drawing the rest from reference TRBV28 and TRBJ2-2, the complete variable domain is DVKVTQSSRYLVKRTGEKVFLECVQDMDHENMFWYRQDPGLGLRLIYFSYDVKMKEKGDIPEGYSVSREKKERFSLILESASTNQTSMYLCASRGGDTNTGELFFGEGSRLTVL.

This clonotype has only a few counts. The gene calls are TRBV19 and TRBJ2-1; 9 bases are shared with TRBD2. CDR3 size: 13 residues. V trimming: 11 bases; J trimming: 8 bases; junction bases outside the gene matches: 10. Germline loops: CDR1 LNHDA, CDR2 SQIVND (reference sequence). For the CDR3, the DNA is TGTGCCGCGGGGGGGCGGGGGGTCCATGAGCAGTTCTTC. Its translation: CAAGGRGVHEQFF.

About this clonotype itself: A read error is possible here, since a much larger clone lies one base away. The chain links TRBV7-3 to TRBJ1-1; D unresolved. V lost 0 bases and J 4 bases, leaving 9 bases between the germline ends. Germline values: CDR1 SGHTA, CDR2 FQGTGA. The CDR3 runs 14 residues. For the CDR3, the DNA is TGTGCCAGCAGCTTAACTGCGCTGAGCACTGAAGCTTTCTTT. Translating gives CASSLTALSTEAFF.

The chain couples TRBV9 to TRBJ2-1, with TRBD1 matching over 8 bases. The ends lost 0 bases at V and 7 bases at J; junction bases unmatched: 9. Germline loops: CDR1 SGDLS, CDR2 YYNGEE. The CDR3 extends over 16 amino acids. CDR3 nucleotides: TGTGCCAGCAGCGTAGCGGGCAGGGGGCTACGGAATGAGCAGTTCTTC. Its translation is CASSVAGRGLRNEQFF.

This clonotype came up once. The chain couples TRBV7-8 to TRBJ1-1; D not certain. There are 14 residues in the CDR3. Trimming took off 5 bases at V and 3 bases at J, with 13 bases between the two ends. Germline V CDR1 and CDR2: SGHVS, FQNEAQ. This CDR3 is CASSQGNMDTEAFF. The CDR3 bases are TGTGCCAGCAGCCAAGGGAATATGGACACTGAAGCTTTCTTT. Full variable domain (missing parts from reference TRBV7-8 and TRBJ1-1): GAGVSQSPRYKVAKRGQDVALRCDPISGHVSLFWYQQALGQGPEFLTYFQNEAQLDKSGLPSDRFFAERPEGSVSTLKIQRTQQEDSAVYLCASSQGNMDTEAFFGQGTRLTVV.

In its sample, this clonotype was seen many times. The J gene is TRBJ2-1, the V gene TRBV5-1; the D is unclear. The CDR3 extends over 14 amino acids. V lost 0 bases, J lost 8 bases, and 12 bases lay in between. Germline V CDR1 and CDR2: SGHRS, YFSETQ. DNA of the CDR3: TGCGCCAGCAGCTTGGGAATTCCTTCGGATGAGCAGTTCTTC. Protein: CASSLGIPSDEQFF.

This clonotype came up many times. The genes are TRBV28 and TRBJ1-5; D is unclear. Germline CDR1 MDHEN, CDR2 SYDVKM. The CDR3 loop spans 13 amino acids. The ends were cut back, 8 bases at V and 2 bases at J, with 10 bases in the middle. In DNA form, the CDR3 reads TGTGCCAGCGGGTACCCGGGCAATCAGCCCCAGCATTTT. The encoded protein is CASGYPGNQPQHF.

This clonotype was observed at least ten times. V usage is TRBV12-3 or TRBV12-4 and J usage is TRBJ2-5, with D possibly matching TRBD2 (6 bases). The V gene lost 3 bases and the J gene lost 5 bases, with 13 bases spanning the gap. This CDR3 contains 14 residues. The DNA of the CDR3 is TGTGCCAGCAGTTTTAGTGGAGGGATCGAGACCCAGTACTTC. Encoded protein: CASSFSGGIETQYF.

This chain connects TRBV7-8 to TRBJ2-1; D possibly matches TRBD1 or TRBD2 (5 bases each). Germline CDR1 is SGHVS and CDR2 is FQNEAQ. Trimming shortened V by 3 bases and J by 9 bases, and 18 bases separated the two germline ends. The CDR3 contains 15 residues. The CDR3 reads CASSFARDGAGEQFF. The CDR3 nucleotides are TGTGCCAGCAGCTTTGCTCGCGACGGGGCAGGTGAGCAGTTCTTC.

This clonotype was found many times. The rearrangement joins TRBV20-1 to TRBJ2-1; D might be TRBD2 (6 bases). Germline V lookup: CDR1 DFQATT, CDR2 SNEGSKA (reference sequence). There are 13 residues in the CDR3. With 1 base removed from V and 7 bases from J, the gap between germline ends came to 11 bases. CDR3 region: CSARVVAANEQFF. CDR3 nucleotide sequence: TGCAGTGCTAGAGTGGTAGCGGCAAATGAGCAGTTCTTC.

This clonotype was seen many times. The V and J genes are TRBV7-2 and TRBJ2-5; 9 bases line up with TRBD2. The trim removed 3 bases at V and 5 bases at J, leaving 4 bases unmatched. The CDR3 has 14 residues. Germline loops: CDR1 SGHTA, CDR2 FQGNSA. The CDR3 region is CASSFLAGRETQYF. The CDR3 DNA is TGTGCCAGCAGCTTCCTAGCGGGGAGGGAGACCCAGTACTTC.

The table lists this clonotype with many counts. The J gene is TRBJ1-1, the V gene TRBV6-6; tentative D call: TRBD1 (6 bases). V gave up 11 bases and J gave up 1 base, with 11 bases separating them. The CDR3 spans 12 residues. Germline values: CDR1 MNHNY, CDR2 SVGAGI (reference sequence). The CDR3 reads CAHREGNTEAFF. DNA for the CDR3: TGTGCCCACAGGGAGGGGAACACTGAAGCTTTCTTT.

This clonotype was found many times. This chain joins TRBV10-2 and TRBJ2-3, with unresolved D. Germline-derived CDR1 and CDR2 are WSHSY and SAAADI. CDR3 size: 14 residues. The V gene lost 7 bases and the J gene lost 0 bases, with 11 bases spanning the gap. The CDR3 bases are TGCGCCAGCAAATTAAGCGCCAGCACAGATACGCAGTATTTT. It codes for CASKLSASTDTQYF.

This clonotype was seen a few times. A much larger clone lies one base from this, so it may be a read error. As the CDR3 is not closed by the conserved phenylalanine or tryptophan, this likely results from a read error. The J gene is TRBJ1-1, the V gene TRBV28; D not resolved. The CDR3 loop spans 12 amino acids. V lost 3 bases and J 8 bases, leaving 10 bases between the germline ends. The germline V gene encodes CDR1 MDHEN and CDR2 SYDVKM. The CDR3 sequence is CASSLRAEEAFS. In nucleotides, the CDR3 is TGTGCCAGCAGTTTGCGAGCTGAAGAAGCTTTCTCT.